This T cell receptor (beta chain) was found in a study of shared T cell receptors in the human thymus (dated by TCRdb to about 2021). As for the study more broadly: The study examined how self-reactive, shared T-cell receptor alpha chains are generated in the human thymus.

Of note for this clone: Its antigen specificity is not known. Qualities for individual bases were not recorded, and no much larger clone is one base off.

CDR1 is given as MDHEN and CDR2 as SYDVKM, both from the germline V gene. The CDR3 runs 16 residues from the cysteine to the phenylalanine. Only the CDR3 portion is preserved as DNA: 48 bases, with reading frame beginning at the first base. Trimming takes 6 bases from V and 0 bases from J, and the germline ends sit 17 bases apart. The method was the immunoSEQ multiplex PCR assay. The table was pulled from immuneACCESS by TCRdb, which kept in-frame rearrangements only. Such tables lose some clones; where checked, under half of the loss comes from unresolved V genes, and the rest has no known cause. The sample table contains about 380,000 clones; only one count was recorded for roughly 94% of them. The ten largest clonotypes hold approximately 0.02% of the sample.

The receptor chain draws on TRBV28 and TRBJ1-1, with the identity of the D gene unclear. The clonotype originates from a human donor. The material sequenced was thymocytes. The DNA is TGTGCCAGCAGCCACGCGCGGCACAGTATGAACACTGAAGCTTTCTTT. The encoded protein is CASSHARHSMNTEAFF.